The 28 T cell receptor beta chains below were found in one sample sequenced in a study of early T cells in non-severe SARS-CoV-2 infection (dated by TCRdb to the early 2020s). Library preparation used 5' RACE. The instrument was a NextSeq 500. TCRdb cleaned the public reads at Q25 with fastp, built clones with MiXCR and kept in-frame beta chains. CDR3 protein duplicates are merged, each entry listing the most common genes and DNA. The sample includes around 25,000 distinct CDR3 sequences, with 4.2% observed a single time. The ten largest clones add up to approximately 4% of the sample. The sequenced sample consisted of whole blood. These receptors were collected from an adult who was a healthcare worker with PCR-confirmed SARS-CoV-2 infection or an uninfected control (not recorded which).

In its sample, this clonotype was seen many times. The chain employs TRBV7-7 and TRBJ2-7; 8 bases match TRBD1. J was trimmed by 3 bases and V by 5 bases; bases with no gene match: 6. Germline V CDR1 and CDR2: SSHAT, FNYEAQ (reference sequence). The CDR3 totals 14 residues. For the CDR3, the DNA is TGTGCCAGCAGCCCTGGGACAGGCGTCTACGAGCAGTACTTC. This translates into CASSPGTGVYEQYF.

This clonotype was observed many times. The rearrangement joins TRBV20-1 to TRBJ2-1, with 7 bases that match TRBD2. V lost 5 bases to trimming and J lost 3 bases; unmatched junction nucleotides: 7. This CDR3 comprises 14 residues. Germline-derived CDR1 and CDR2 are DFQATT and SNEGSKA (reference sequence). In nucleotides, the CDR3 is TGCAGTGCTCGGAGCGGGAACGACTACAATGAGCAGTTCTTC. Its protein is CSARSGNDYNEQFF.

This clonotype has ten or more counts. CDR3 residues: CASSVEAVGNYNEQFF. The CDR3 nucleotides read TGTGCCAGCAGCGTAGAGGCTGTGGGAAACTACAATGAGCAGTTCTTC. The J gene is TRBJ2-1, the V gene TRBV9; D is undetermined. V gave up 0 bases and J gave up 3 bases, with 13 bases separating them. Looked up from germline, CDR1 is SGDLS and CDR2 is YYNGEE. The CDR3 has 16 residues. Filled out from reference TRBV9 and TRBJ2-1, the complete variable domain reads DSGVTQTPKHLITATGQRVTLRCSPRSGDLSVYWYQQSLDQGLQFLIQYYNGEERAKGNILERFSAQQFPDLHSELNLSSLELGDSALYFCASSVEAVGNYNEQFFGPGTRLTVL.

This clonotype was seen many times. The chain has TRBV11-1 and TRBJ2-1, with unresolved D. The CDR3 is 11 amino acids. Germline V gene lookup returns CDR1 SGHAT and CDR2 FQDESV (reference sequence). The V and J ends lost 8 bases and 6 bases respectively, with 8 bases between them. The CDR3 here is CASQTGNEQFF. The CDR3 DNA reads TGTGCCAGCCAAACCGGCAATGAGCAGTTCTTC. The full variable domain, its missing parts supplied by reference TRBV11-1 and TRBJ2-1, is EAEVAQSPRYKITEKSQAVAFWCDPISGHATLYWYRQILGQGPELLVQFQDESVVDDSQLPKDRFSAERLKGVDSTLKIQPAELGDSAMYLCASQTGNEQFFGPGTRLTVL.

This clonotype was counted many times. CDR3 in amino acids: CASSPGTGRPETQYF. CDR3 in DNA: TGTGCCAGCTCACCCGGGACAGGGAGGCCAGAGACCCAGTACTTC. The chain recombines TRBV18 with TRBJ2-5; 9 bases align to TRBD1. CDR1 KGHSH and CDR2 LQKENI come from the germline V gene. The CDR3 length is 15 residues. With V trimmed by 3 bases and J by 4 bases, 6 bases remained unmatched.

This clonotype was seen at least ten times. The genes are TRBV20-1 and TRBJ2-7, with D possibly being TRBD2 (5 bases). This CDR3 region has 12 residues. With 2 bases removed from V and 4 bases from J, the gap between germline ends came to 9 bases. Germline-derived CDR1 and CDR2 are DFQATT and SNEGSKA (reference sequence). CDR3 region: CSARKDSYEQYF. In DNA form, the CDR3 reads TGCAGTGCTAGAAAGGACTCATACGAGCAGTACTTC.

In this sample, this clonotype turned up many times. The chain joins TRBV10-3 to TRBJ2-1; a possible D gene is TRBD1 (6 bases). The V gene's germline CDR1 is ENHRY and CDR2 SYGVKD. With 6 bases removed from V and 0 bases from J, the gap between germline ends came to 9 bases. The CDR3 totals 14 residues. CDR3 residues: CAISRGSSYNEQFF. The CDR3 DNA reads TGTGCCATCAGCAGGGGCAGCTCCTACAATGAGCAGTTCTTC.

In DNA form, the CDR3 reads TGCAGTGCTAGAGGACCGGGACTAGCGGGAGTCGAGCAGTACTTC. Its translation is CSARGPGLAGVEQYF. This chain joins TRBV20-1 and TRBJ2-7, with 14 bases aligning to TRBD2. The germline V gene has CDR1 DFQATT and CDR2 SNEGSKA (reference sequence). This CDR3 has 15 residues. V lost 1 base to trimming and J lost 6 bases; unmatched junction nucleotides: 5.

This clonotype is medium-sized (0.01 to 0.1%) within its sample. The genes are TRBV28 and TRBJ2-5; TRBD2 agrees at 9 bases. Germline assignment: CDR1 MDHEN and CDR2 SYDVKM. Losses at the gene ends were 6 bases for V and 7 bases for J; bases not matched to a gene: 12. This CDR3 region has 15 residues. The CDR3 loop reads CASRPGVAGEVTQYF. The CDR3 DNA reads TGTGCCAGCAGACCCGGAGTAGCGGGAGAGGTGACCCAGTACTTC.

This clonotype was seen repeatedly, ten times or more. The V call is TRBV6-5, the J call TRBJ2-3, with D uncertain. The CDR3 length is 13 residues. CDR1 is MNHEY, CDR2 SVGAGI, per germline. V was cut by 9 bases and J by 4 bases, with 14 bases left in between. The CDR3 loop is CASASETADTQYF. CDR3 sequence (DNA): TGTGCCAGTGCCTCGGAGACCGCAGATACGCAGTATTTT.

This clonotype has more than one count but fewer than ten. The rearrangement uses TRBV5-1 and TRBJ1-2; 8 bases match TRBD1. The J segment lost 6 bases and the V segment lost 4 bases, leaving 5 bases of the junction unmatched. Germline CDR1 and CDR2: SGHRS and YFSETQ. This CDR3 region has 13 residues. CDR3 in amino acids: CASSTQGADGYTF. The DNA for the CDR3 is TGCGCCAGCAGCACTCAGGGGGCGGATGGCTACACCTTC.

This clonotype has at least ten counts. This chain joins TRBV2 and TRBJ1-4; 10 bases fit TRBD1. The length of the CDR3 is 14 residues. V lost 8 bases, J lost 8 bases, and 8 bases stayed unmatched. Germline CDR1 reads SNHLY; CDR2 reads FYNNEI. CDR3 nucleotide sequence: TGTGCCAGCCACCGACAGGGGGCAAGGGAAAAACTGTTTTTT. Translation gives CASHRQGAREKLFF.

This clonotype was recorded at least ten times. The V call is TRBV7-3, the J call TRBJ2-2, with D possibly being TRBD1 or TRBD2 (5 bases each). From germline, CDR1 is SGHTA and CDR2 FQGTGA. Between the trimmed V and J ends, which lost 2 bases and 7 bases, there was a span of 11 bases. This CDR3 has 14 amino acids. Here the CDR3 reads CASSLVGTGGELFF. CDR3 nucleotide sequence: TGTGCCAGCAGCTTAGTGGGGACGGGCGGGGAGCTGTTTTTT.

This clonotype was detected ten times or more. The rearrangement joins TRBV20-1 to TRBJ2-7, with D unresolved. The CDR3 length is 13 residues. The germline gives CDR1 DFQATT, CDR2 SNEGSKA (reference sequence). Between the trimmed V and J ends, which lost 0 bases and 2 bases, there was a span of 8 bases. Written as DNA, the CDR3 is TGCAGTGCTAGAGATCAAGTTACCTACGAGCAGTACTTC. Translation: CSARDQVTYEQYF.

This clonotype is labeled medium-sized (0.01 to 0.1%). This chain uses TRBV7-9 with TRBJ1-5; D is undetermined. Germline loops: CDR1 SEHNR, CDR2 FQNEAQ (reference sequence). V lost 1 base and J 1 base, leaving 5 bases between the germline ends. The CDR3 extends over 14 amino acids. CDR3: CASSLDSSNQPQHF. The CDR3, as DNA: TGTGCCAGCAGCTTAGACTCCAGCAATCAGCCCCAGCATTTT.

This clonotype was detected ten times or more. The gene calls are TRBV7-3 and TRBJ2-7, with D possibly being TRBD1 (5 bases). The germline V gene encodes CDR1 SGHTA and CDR2 FQGTGA. Trimming stripped 2 bases from V and 7 bases from J, with 12 bases between. The length of the CDR3 is 13 residues. CDR3 in DNA: TGTGCCAGCAGCTTAGGGGCGGTCTCGGAGCAGTACTTC. Its protein product is CASSLGAVSEQYF.

This clonotype was picked up many times. The V and J genes are TRBV7-6 and TRBJ1-1; D remains unclear. Germline-derived CDR1 and CDR2 are SGHVS and FNYEAQ. Trimming removed 3 bases at V and 3 bases at J, with 5 bases between. This CDR3 region has 12 residues. The CDR3 sequence is CASSFDDTEAFF. The CDR3 DNA sequence: TGTGCCAGCAGCTTTGACGACACTGAAGCTTTCTTT.

This clonotype was seen at least ten times. V is TRBV9 and J is TRBJ2-7, with a tentative D call TRBD2 (5 bases). Trimming removed 2 bases from V and 2 bases from J, with 11 bases in between. The CDR3 extends over 14 amino acids. CDR1 SGDLS and CDR2 YYNGEE come from the germline V gene. The CDR3 sequence is CASSVEGLTYEQYF. The CDR3 nucleotides are TGTGCCAGCAGCGTCGAGGGTCTCACCTACGAGCAGTACTTC.

The V gene is TRBV2, the J gene TRBJ1-2, with 7 bases matching TRBD1. Germline V gene sequence: CDR1 SNHLY, CDR2 FYNNEI. Trimming cost V 6 bases and J 5 bases; bases outside gene matches: 9. The CDR3 runs to 14 residues. The DNA for the CDR3 is TGTGCCAGCAGCCTCGAGGGGGCCGGGTATGGCTACACCTTC. Its protein is CASSLEGAGYGYTF.

Relative to its sample, this clonotype is medium-sized. The rearrangement links TRBV5-4 to TRBJ2-3; 8 bases are shared with TRBD2. V was clipped by 0 bases and J by 4 bases; unmatched bases: 4. This CDR3 comprises 15 residues. The germline V gene has CDR1 SGHNT and CDR2 YYREEE (reference sequence). CDR3 region: CASSLGSGGADTQYF. The CDR3 DNA reads as TGTGCCAGCAGCTTGGGATCGGGAGGGGCAGATACGCAGTATTTT.

The chain employs TRBV2 and TRBJ2-1, with 7 bases aligning to TRBD2. There are 14 residues in the CDR3. V lost 3 bases, J lost 7 bases, and 6 bases stayed unmatched. Looked up from germline, CDR1 is SNHLY and CDR2 is FYNNEI. Written as DNA, the CDR3 is TGTGCCAGCAGTGATCCCTGGGGGGGGAATGAGCAGTTCTTC. Amino acid sequence: CASSDPWGGNEQFF.

This clonotype appeared many times. J is TRBJ2-3 and V is TRBV9; no reliable D call. The V gene lost 3 bases and the J gene lost 1 base, with 9 bases spanning the gap. The CDR3 is made up of 14 amino acids. CDR1 and CDR2 from the germline V gene are SGDLS and YYNGEE. Here the CDR3 reads CASSATTGTDTQYF. The CDR3 region has the DNA TGTGCCAGCAGCGCCACCACCGGCACAGATACGCAGTATTTT.

This clonotype was found many times. The chain combines TRBV7-8 with TRBJ2-1, with 9 bases that match TRBD2. J gave up 10 bases and V 5 bases, and 3 bases lay outside the gene matches. CDR3 size: 12 residues. Germline V gene lookup returns CDR1 SGHVS and CDR2 FQNEAQ. The CDR3 protein is CASSAGLAEQFF. CDR3 bases: TGTGCCAGCAGCGCTGGACTAGCGGAGCAGTTCTTC.

This clonotype was counted ten times or more. The chain couples TRBV27 to TRBJ1-1; TRBD1 aligns across 8 bases. This CDR3 is built from 14 residues. Germline V CDR1 and CDR2: MNHEY, SMNVEV (reference sequence). The ends lost 5 bases at V and 5 bases at J; junction bases unmatched: 7. As DNA, the CDR3 is TGTGCCAGCAGTCACAGGGGGGTATGGACTGAAGCTTTCTTT. Its translation: CASSHRGVWTEAFF.

This clonotype was recorded many times. This rearrangement joins TRBV9 to TRBJ1-1, with TRBD1 as a possible D gene (6 bases). CDR3 size: 16 residues. CDR1 SGDLS and CDR2 YYNGEE come from the germline V gene. V was cut by 3 bases and J by 1 base, with 16 bases left in between. CDR3 DNA sequence: TGTGCCAGCAGCGCGGGAGCGGGGGCTAGGAACACTGAAGCTTTCTTT. This translates into CASSAGAGARNTEAFF.

The sample holds many counts of this clonotype. The genes are TRBV7-3 and TRBJ1-1, with TRBD1 identical over 7 bases. The germline V gene has CDR1 SGHTA and CDR2 FQGTGA. This CDR3 comprises 15 residues. Unmatched junction bases numbered 9, after V lost 5 bases and J lost 3 bases. CDR3 in amino acids: CASSPPGGGYTEAFF. The CDR3 coding sequence is TGTGCCAGCAGCCCGCCAGGGGGAGGGTACACTGAAGCTTTCTTT.

This clonotype was found many times. The gene calls are TRBV9 and TRBJ2-1; D ambiguous. CDR3 length: 14 residues. Trimming shortened V by 0 bases and J by 8 bases, and 12 bases separated the two germline ends. Germline CDR1 SGDLS, CDR2 YYNGEE. CDR3 sequence (DNA): TGTGCCAGCAGCGTAGTTGGTGGATTCGATGAGCAGTTCTTC. Translation: CASSVVGGFDEQFF. The full variable domain, completed using reference TRBV9 and TRBJ2-1, is DSGVTQTPKHLITATGQRVTLRCSPRSGDLSVYWYQQSLDQGLQFLIQYYNGEERAKGNILERFSAQQFPDLHSELNLSSLELGDSALYFCASSVVGGFDEQFFGPGTRLTVL.

This clonotype was observed at least ten times. V usage is TRBV27 and J usage is TRBJ2-7; D is unresolved. CDR1 MNHEY and CDR2 SMNVEV come from the germline V gene (reference sequence). CDR3 length: 14 amino acids. The V gene lost 1 base and the J gene lost 3 bases, with 10 bases spanning the gap. CDR3 sequence reads: CASSLLSKNYEQYF. The CDR3 DNA reads as TGTGCCAGCAGTTTATTATCCAAGAACTACGAGCAGTACTTC.